The 30 T cell receptor beta chains below all came from one sample that was sequenced in a study of post-analysis software for immune sequencing data. Study-wide results and caveats: About five TRBV segments, including TRBV5-6, TRBV5-1 and TRBV20-1, were more frequent in patients than controls.

Unique molecular identifiers were built into the TCR beta cDNA libraries. TCRdb analysed the PCR reads with MiXCR anew, one entry per CDR3 protein. The sample lists hundreds of thousands of distinct CDR3 sequences; approximately 30% were seen once. No antigen has been identified for these receptors. The sequenced sample consisted of blood. These receptors were obtained from a girl aged 5 to 17 with multiple sclerosis.

As for this clonotype: At one end, the junction sequence differs from germline, possibly due to a read error. The chain combines TRBV3-1 with TRBJ2-1; D tentatively reads TRBD1 or TRBD2 (6 bases each). CDR1 and CDR2 from the germline V gene are LGHDT and YNNKEL (reference sequence). This CDR3 comprises 16 residues. The CDR3 DNA reads TGTGCCAGCAGCCAAGATACCGGGGGCGTGTACAATAAGCAGTTCTTC. The encoded protein is CASSQDTGGVYNKQFF.

The J gene is TRBJ2-4, the V gene TRBV12-3 or TRBV12-4; 11 bases fit TRBD2. The CDR3 length is 17 residues. V was pared by 6 bases and J by 0 bases, with 7 bases of the junction left unmatched. CDR3 DNA sequence: TGTGCCAGCAGGTCCGGGACTAGCGGAATAGCCAAAAACATTCAGTACTTC. This codes for CASRSGTSGIAKNIQYF.

The chain uses TRBV5-1 and TRBJ2-3; 9 positions match TRBD1. The CDR3 length is 16 residues. V lost 4 bases, J lost 0 bases, and 6 bases stayed unmatched. Germline CDR1 is SGHRS and CDR2 is YFSETQ. The CDR3 here is CASSIGQGSSTDTQYF. The CDR3 DNA reads TGCGCCAGCAGCATCGGACAGGGGTCTAGCACAGATACGCAGTATTTT.

The chain employs TRBV20-1 and TRBJ1-6; TRBD1 matches 7 bases. J was trimmed by 3 bases and V by 6 bases; bases with no gene match: 2. Germline loops: CDR1 DFQATT, CDR2 SNEGSKA (reference sequence). The CDR3 runs to 13 residues. The CDR3 bases are TGCAGTGCCGCAGGGGGCTATAATTCACCCCTCCACTTT. Translated, it gives CSAAGGYNSPLHF.

The chain is built from TRBV19 and TRBJ2-2, with TRBD2 matching 8 bases. The CDR3 is 15 residues long. The V gene end was trimmed by 5 bases and the J gene end by 6 bases; junction bases not matched to a gene: 8. The germline V gene encodes CDR1 LNHDA and CDR2 SQIVND (reference sequence). This CDR3 is CASSSDGRGAGELFF. The CDR3 DNA sequence: TGTGCCAGTAGTTCGGACGGGAGGGGTGCCGGGGAGCTGTTTTTT.

This clonotype showed up many times. The chain recombines TRBV7-2 with TRBJ2-3; 10 positions match TRBD1. CDR1 and CDR2 (germline): SGHTA, FQGNSA. V was pared by 5 bases and J by 1 base, with 6 bases of the junction left unmatched. The CDR3 extends over 16 amino acids. The CDR3 DNA is TGTGCCAGCAGCCCTATGACAGGGGGCGGCACAGATACGCAGTATTTT. Protein sequence: CASSPMTGGGTDTQYF.

This chain connects TRBV29-1 to TRBJ2-3, with 8 bases matching TRBD1. The CDR3 covers 13 residues. Germline V CDR1 and CDR2: SQVTM, ANQGSEA. The CDR3: CSGVQGGSDTQYF. The DNA for the CDR3 is TGCAGTGGTGTACAGGGGGGCTCAGATACGCAGTATTTT.

The chain carries TRBV5-6 and TRBJ1-6, with D maybe TRBD1 (6 bases). Germline CDR1 is SGHDT and CDR2 is YYEEEE. V lost 1 base, J lost 12 bases, and 17 bases lay in between. The length of the CDR3 is 15 residues. The CDR3 loop reads CASSLRDNPLIPLHF. The DNA for the CDR3 is TGTGCCAGCAGCTTGCGGGACAATCCTCTCATACCCCTCCACTTT.

The chain recombines TRBV18 with TRBJ1-5; D remains unclear. The CDR3 runs 16 residues. Trimming cost V 2 bases and J 2 bases, with 13 bases left between them. Germline lookup yields CDR1 KGHSH and CDR2 LQKENI. CDR3 in amino acids: CASSPIGGWGNQPQHF. CDR3 nucleotides: TGTGCCAGCTCACCAATAGGTGGATGGGGCAATCAGCCCCAGCATTTT. Together with reference TRBV18 and TRBJ1-5, the CDR3 gives the full variable domain: NAGVMQNPRHLVRRRGQEARLRCSPMKGHSHVYWYRQLPEEGLKFMVYLQKENIIDESGMPKERFSAEFPKEGPSILRIQQVVRGDSAAYFCASSPIGGWGNQPQHFGDGTRLSIL.

This clonotype occurred a few times. The gene calls are TRBV29-1 and TRBJ1-2; D is possibly TRBD1 (5 bases). Trimming cost V 1 base and J 6 bases, with 12 bases left between them. Germline values: CDR1 SQVTM, CDR2 ANQGSEA. This CDR3 is 13 amino acids long. The CDR3, as DNA: TGCAGCGTTGAAGGCGGGGACTGGCATGGCTACACCTTC. Protein product: CSVEGGDWHGYTF.

Ten or more counts support this clonotype. The rearrangement uses TRBV29-1 and TRBJ2-1; 7 bases match TRBD2. Per the germline V gene, CDR1 is SQVTM and CDR2 is ANQGSEA. This CDR3 has 15 amino acids. Trimming at V came to 7 bases and at J to 8 bases, leaving 17 bases not matched to a gene. The CDR3 region has the DNA TGCAGCGCTGGAACCGGGACTACCCTGAGTGATGAGCAGTTCTTC. This sequence encodes CSAGTGTTLSDEQFF.

This clonotype was recorded at least ten times. The rearrangement joins TRBV29-1 to TRBJ2-7; D is unresolved. The germline V gene has CDR1 SQVTM and CDR2 ANQGSEA. Trimming took 5 bases from V and 1 from J, leaving 9 bases between them. This CDR3 spans 12 amino acids. CDR3 region: CSVRTESYEQYF. The DNA of the CDR3 is TGCAGCGTTCGGACGGAGTCCTACGAGCAGTACTTC.

This clonotype showed up just a few times. This sequence joins TRBV27 and TRBJ1-4; tentatively, D is TRBD1 (5 bases). The CDR3 runs 14 residues. The V end lost 5 bases, the J end lost 8 bases, and 15 bases lay between the germline ends. Germline V gene lookup returns CDR1 MNHEY and CDR2 SMNVEV (reference sequence). The CDR3 DNA sequence: TGTGCCAGCAGTCCCGTTTTGGGGGGAGAAAAACTGTTTTTT. This codes for CASSPVLGGEKLFF. Filled out from reference TRBV27 and TRBJ1-4, the complete variable domain reads EAQVTQNPRYLITVTGKKLTVTCSQNMNHEYMSWYRQDPGLGLRQIYYSMNVEVTDKGDVPEGYKVSRKEKRNFPLILESPSPNQTSLYFCASSPVLGGEKLFFGSGTQLSVL.

This clonotype has more than one count but fewer than ten. This chain connects TRBV11-2 to TRBJ2-5, with D uncertain. Matching the DNA end better, TRBJ2-7 makes the J call doubtful. The germline V gene encodes CDR1 SGHAT and CDR2 FQNNGV. The CDR3 spans 12 residues. This CDR3 reads CASSLGHSEQYF. In DNA, the CDR3 is TGTGCCAGCAGCTTAGGGCATAGCGAGCAGTACTTC.

As to this clonotype: One end of the junction varies from germline; a read error may be responsible. The V and J genes are TRBV28 and TRBJ1-6; D is ambiguous. From germline, CDR1 is MDHEN and CDR2 SYDVKM. The CDR3 contains 15 residues. The CDR3 region has the DNA TGTGCCAGCGGAGCACAGTGGGCGGGAAATTCACCCCTCCGCTTT. It encodes CASGAQWAGNSPLRF.

On this clonotype itself: A junction end diverges from the germline sequence, so it may reflect a read error. This sequence joins TRBV5-6 and TRBJ2-2; D perhaps matches TRBD2 (6 bases). The CDR3 runs to 15 residues. CDR1 is SGHDT, CDR2 YYEEEE, per germline. CDR3 nucleotides: TGTGCCAGCAGCTTGAGCCAGTCGGGCACCGGGGGGCTGTTTTTT. Its protein product is CASSLSQSGTGGLFF.

A remark on this clonotype: The junction and the germline gene differ at one end; a read error may be behind it. CDR3 protein: CASSVDGSGYYGQYF. CDR3 DNA sequence: TGTGCCAGCAGCGTAGACGGTAGTGGATACTACGGGCAGTACTTC. The chain joins TRBV9 to TRBJ2-7; D is unclear. Germline V CDR1 and CDR2: SGDLS, YYNGEE. CDR3 size: 15 residues. The full variable domain, rest sourced from reference TRBV9 and TRBJ2-7, is DSGVTQTPKHLITATGQRVTLRCSPRSGDLSVYWYQQSLDQGLQFLIQYYNGEERAKGNILERFSAQQFPDLHSELNLSSLELGDSALYFCASSVDGSGYYGQYFGPGTRLTVT.

V gene TRBV20-1 combines with J gene TRBJ2-7; 7 nucleotides line up with TRBD2. The CDR3 extends over 13 amino acids. After removal of 5 bases from V and 2 bases from J, the junction contained 6 bases not matched to a gene. Germline CDR1 is DFQATT and CDR2 is SNEGSKA (reference sequence). CDR3 loop: CSAHTREPYEQYF. CDR3 nucleotide sequence: TGCAGTGCTCATACGCGGGAGCCCTACGAGCAGTACTTC.

The sample holds a few counts of this clonotype. The V and J genes are TRBV13 and TRBJ2-7; 9 bases are a match to TRBD1. Germline CDR1 reads PRHDT; CDR2 reads FYEKMQ (reference sequence). V shed 3 bases, J shed 4 bases, and the junction held 10 bases outside the gene matches. The CDR3 consists of 16 residues. The CDR3 reads CASSLVTDRGRYEQYF. CDR3 coding DNA: TGTGCCAGCAGCTTGGTTACGGACAGGGGACGTTACGAGCAGTACTTC.

Only a few counts were recorded for this clonotype. The chain's CDR3 is CASSRTSGRVGDTQYF. In DNA, the CDR3 is TGTGCCAGCTCGAGGACTAGCGGGAGAGTAGGCGATACGCAGTATTTT. The chain is built from TRBV12-3 or TRBV12-4 and TRBJ2-3, with TRBD2 identical over 13 bases. This CDR3 region has 16 residues. With 8 bases clipped from V and 6 bases from J, the junction kept 11 bases outside the gene matches.

V is TRBV20-1 and J is TRBJ2-1; D is perhaps TRBD2 (6 bases). Germline V CDR1 and CDR2: DFQATT, SNEGSKA (reference sequence). Trimming took off 3 bases at V and 6 bases at J, with 12 bases between the two ends. The CDR3 loop spans 13 amino acids. Written as DNA, the CDR3 is TGCAGTGCTAGGACTAGTCTCAGCAATGAGCAGTTCTTC. This translates into CSARTSLSNEQFF.

This clonotype was seen only a few times. The rearrangement uses TRBV2 and TRBJ2-1, with 8 bases fitting TRBD1. The CDR3 consists of 15 residues. V lost 6 bases, J lost 8 bases, and 12 bases stayed unmatched. The germline gives CDR1 SNHLY, CDR2 FYNNEI. As DNA, the CDR3 is TGTGCCAGCAGCTTCTTCCAGACAGGGGACCATGAGCAGTTCTTC. Translating it yields CASSFFQTGDHEQFF.

In its sample, this clonotype was seen a few times. The chain employs TRBV4-3 and TRBJ2-3; no clear D gene. The germline V gene has CDR1 LGHNA and CDR2 YSLEER. V dropped 6 bases and J dropped 4 bases, with 11 bases sitting between them. The CDR3 extends over 13 amino acids. The CDR3 region has the DNA TGCGCCAGCAGTCCCACCCTGCCAGATACGCAGTATTTT. This sequence encodes CASSPTLPDTQYF.

The CDR3 region is CASSSSGGHGTQYF. CDR3 nucleotide sequence: TGCGCCAGCAGCTCAAGCGGGGGTCATGGGACCCAGTACTTC. The chain is built from TRBV5-1 and TRBJ2-5; 8 nucleotides line up with TRBD2. This CDR3 spans 14 amino acids. The germline V gene has CDR1 SGHRS and CDR2 YFSETQ. Trimming at V came to 3 bases and at J to 7 bases, leaving 8 bases not matched to a gene.

The chain is built from TRBV11-3 and TRBJ2-5; D might be TRBD2 (5 bases). The CDR3 covers 16 residues. Germline CDR1 is SGHNT and CDR2 is YENEEA. Trimming stripped 4 bases from V and 4 bases from J, with 19 bases between. CDR3 amino acids: CASSSQGGPGRETQYF. CDR3 nucleotide sequence: TGTGCCAGCAGCTCCCAAGGAGGCCCTGGTCGAGAGACCCAGTACTTC.

This clonotype has a handful of counts. The chain recombines TRBV6-4 with TRBJ2-1; TRBD2 matches 9 bases. With 0 bases clipped from V and 2 bases from J, the junction kept 2 bases outside the gene matches. This CDR3 has 16 amino acids. The germline V gene has CDR1 MRHNA and CDR2 SNTAGT. The CDR3, as DNA: TGTGCCAGCAGTGACTCGGGCGGGGGGGCCTACAATGAGCAGTTCTTC. Residues: CASSDSGGGAYNEQFF.

This rearrangement joins TRBV12-3 or TRBV12-4 to TRBJ2-1, with a weak D call TRBD1 (6 bases). The CDR3 is 15 residues long. Trimming removed 2 bases from V and 0 bases from J, with 8 bases in between. CDR3 region: CASSLQGRSYNEQFF. In DNA, the CDR3 is TGTGCCAGCAGTTTACAGGGGCGCTCCTACAATGAGCAGTTCTTC.

This chain links TRBV16 with TRBJ1-5; 9 bases line up with TRBD1. CDR3 length: 15 amino acids. Germline values: CDR1 KGHSY, CDR2 FQNENV. V was clipped by 2 bases and J by 3 bases; unmatched bases: 2. CDR3 region: CASSQDRGNNQPQHF. CDR3 in DNA: TGTGCCAGCAGCCAAGACAGGGGGAACAATCAGCCCCAGCATTTT.

This rearrangement joins TRBV7-9 to TRBJ1-1; D is unresolved. V was shortened by 1 base and J by 0 bases, with 9 bases between the two germline ends. The CDR3 consists of 15 residues. Germline CDR1 and CDR2: SEHNR and FQNEAQ (reference sequence). The CDR3 DNA is TGTGCCAGCAGCTTAGTTGGCCGCATGAACACTGAAGCTTTCTTT. This translates into CASSLVGRMNTEAFF.

This chain links TRBV7-8 with TRBJ2-6; the match to TRBD2 covers 9 bases. Germline loops: CDR1 SGHVS, CDR2 FQNEAQ. V dropped 1 base and J dropped 4; count of bases not matched to a gene: 8. The CDR3 has 18 residues. CDR3 protein: CASSLVVAGGMGANVLTF. In DNA, the CDR3 is TGTGCCAGCAGCTTAGTTGTGGCGGGGGGGATGGGGGCCAACGTCCTGACTTTC.